This entry lists 14 T cell receptor beta chains sequenced from one sample in a study of T cell clonality in common variable immunodeficiency. Libraries were prepared by immunoSEQ multiplex PCR; TCRdb keeps only in-frame clonotypes and omits some of them. Captured here are more than 45,000 clones, none seen once; the top ten comprise about 5.9%. The sample was peripheral blood mononuclear cells. The receptors originated from a person aged 18 to 75 in good health.

In this sample, this clone turned up many times. Read coverage stops 3 residues before the CDR3 terminus; the germline J gene supplies the remainder. The V gene is TRBV11-2, the J gene TRBJ1-1; D perhaps matches TRBD1 (6 bases). The V and J ends lost 0 bases and 1 base respectively, with 9 bases between them. This CDR3 has 15 amino acids. CDR1 SGHAT and CDR2 FQNNGV come from the germline V gene. The sequenced part of the CDR3 DNA is TGTGCCAGCAGCTTAGATCCAGGGGAGAACACTGAA. Its protein product is CASSLDPGENTE. The entire CDR3 sequence reads CASSLDPGENTEAFF.

This clone has a handful of counts. The CDR3 extends 3 residues past the end of the read, so its final part is completed from the germline J gene. The V call is TRBV19, the J call TRBJ2-2; 11 bases agree with TRBD1. The length of the CDR3 is 13 residues. The germline gives CDR1 LNHDA, CDR2 SQIVND (reference sequence). The CDR3 sequence: CASAGTGGEKLFF. The part of the CDR3 DNA that was read is TGTGCCAGCGCCGGGACAGGGGGAGAAAAG.

Many counts were recorded for this clone. The read terminates 3 residues ahead of where the CDR3 ends, so the germline J gene completes it. V and J are TRBV7-7 and TRBJ2-1; 9 bases are a match to TRBD2. V lost 5 bases, J lost 4 bases, and 6 bases stayed unmatched. Germline CDR1 reads SSHAT; CDR2 reads FNYEAQ (reference sequence). This CDR3 has 15 amino acids. The CDR3 is CASSRVAGAYNEQFF. Partial CDR3 DNA: TGTGCCAGCAGCCGAGTAGCGGGGGCATACAATGAG.

This clone was recorded at least ten times. The DNA ends 3 residues before the CDR3 does, and the rest of the CDR3 is filled in from the germline J gene. This chain connects TRBV7-2 to TRBJ2-5, with 7 bases aligning to TRBD2. The CDR3 covers 15 residues. The ends lost 5 bases at V and 4 bases at J; junction bases unmatched: 10. Per germline, CDR1 SGHTA and CDR2 FQGNSA. The CDR3 sequence is CASSPLWGGRETQYF. The CDR3 DNA, read in part, is TGTGCCAGCAGCCCCCTCTGGGGGGGGAGAGAGACC.

Many counts were recorded for this clone. Read sequence stops 3 residues before the CDR3 end, and the germline J gene provides the missing end. J is TRBJ2-2 and V is TRBV18, with TRBD2 as a possible D gene (6 bases). Trimming cost V 0 bases and J 0 bases, with 11 bases left between them. Germline V lookup: CDR1 KGHSH, CDR2 LQKENI. The CDR3 covers 17 residues. The CDR3 region is CASSPPVGGANTGELFF. Partial CDR3 DNA: TGTGCCAGCTCACCACCGGTCGGCGGGGCGAACACCGGGGAG.

The sample holds many counts of this clone. The CDR3 end falls 3 residues outside the read, so it is completed with the germline J gene. This chain connects TRBV29-1 to TRBJ1-1; D is unresolved. V gave up 7 bases and J gave up 3 bases, with 6 bases separating them. Germline-derived CDR1 and CDR2 are SQVTM and ANQGSEA. The CDR3 loop spans 10 amino acids. CDR3 bases read: TGCAGCGCCCGGGACACTGAA. This sequence encodes CSARDTE. Given in full, the CDR3 is CSARDTEAFF.

In its sample, this clone was seen many times. The read ends 3 residues before the CDR3 terminus; that terminus is restored from the germline J gene. V gene TRBV30 combines with J gene TRBJ2-1; perhaps TRBD1 as D (6 bases). The germline gives CDR1 GTSNPN, CDR2 SVGIG (reference sequence). Trimming cost V 3 bases and J 6 bases, with 12 bases left between them. The CDR3 has 13 residues. The covered CDR3 bases are TGTGCCTGGAGCCCGGGACACATCAATGAG. Amino acid sequence: CAWSPGHINE. Given in full, the CDR3 is CAWSPGHINEQFF.

The sample holds a few counts of this clone. The read terminates 3 residues ahead of where the CDR3 ends, so the germline J gene completes it. The chain uses TRBV19 and TRBJ1-2; D gene unclear. CDR1 is LNHDA, CDR2 SQIVND, per germline (reference sequence). CDR3 size: 11 residues. The CDR3 region is CASTETDTYTF. The covered CDR3 bases are TGTGCCAGTACCGAAACAGATACC.

This clone has more than one count but fewer than ten. CDR3 amino acids: CASSPPIGVPYNEQFF. Partial CDR3 DNA: TGTGCCAGCTCACCACCGATAGGGGTCCCCTACAATGAG. The chain links TRBV18 to TRBJ2-1, with D maybe TRBD1 (5 bases). Sequencing ends 3 residues short of the CDR3 end; the germline J gene provides the rest. This CDR3 contains 16 residues. Deletions cut 0 bases from V and 2 bases from J, with 11 bases between. CDR1 is KGHSH and CDR2 is LQKENI in the germline V gene. The whole variable domain, remainder taken from reference TRBV18 and TRBJ2-1, is NAGVMQNPRHLVRRRGQEARLRCSPMKGHSHVYWYRQLPEEGLKFMVYLQKENIIDESGMPKERFSAEFPKEGPSILRIQQVVRGDSAAYFCASSPPIGVPYNEQFFGPGTRLTVL.

Many counts were recorded for this clone. With the read ending 3 residues before the CDR3 end, the germline J gene is used to fill in that end. The chain employs TRBV19 and TRBJ2-6; 7 nucleotides match TRBD1. The CDR3 extends over 15 amino acids. V was pared by 4 bases and J by 5 bases, with 5 bases of the junction left unmatched. Germline V CDR1 and CDR2: LNHDA, SQIVND (reference sequence). The CDR3 bases that were read are TGTGCCAGTAGTAATGACAGGGTCTGGGCCAACGTC. This gives the protein CASSNDRVWANV. The complete CDR3 sequence is CASSNDRVWANVLTF.

There are many counts of this clone. The read finishes 3 residues shy of the CDR3 end, and the germline J gene is used to complete it. The chain combines TRBV7-9 with TRBJ2-1; 13 bases match TRBD2. CDR1 and CDR2 (germline): SEHNR, FQNEAQ (reference sequence). This CDR3 spans 14 amino acids. V shed 3 bases and J 7 bases; nucleotides not matched to a gene: 0. The part of the CDR3 DNA that was read is TGTGCCAGCAGCTTGACTAGCGGGAGGAATGAG. This gives the protein CASSLTSGRNE. The whole CDR3 protein reads CASSLTSGRNEQFF.

This clone was picked up many times. The read ends 3 residues early relative to the CDR3; the germline J gene fills the gap. The chain recombines TRBV10-1 with TRBJ2-1; D perhaps matches TRBD1 (5 bases). CDR3 size: 15 residues. Germline CDR1 and CDR2: WNHNN and SYGVQD (reference sequence). Trimming stripped 8 bases from V and 4 bases from J, with 18 bases between. The DNA read from the CDR3 is TGCGCCAGCCCGTTGGAGACAGATAAGTACAATGAG. This encodes CASPLETDKYNE. From start to end, the CDR3 is CASPLETDKYNEQFF.

With respect to this clone: The read ends 3 residues shy of where the CDR3 ends; the end is completed using the germline J gene. The rearrangement uses TRBV5-1 and TRBJ1-1; 7 positions agree with TRBD1. This CDR3 contains 16 residues. Looked up from germline, CDR1 is SGHRS and CDR2 is YFSETQ. V was clipped by 5 bases and J by 0 bases; unmatched bases: 10. Here the CDR3 reads CASSQDRASMNTEAFF. The CDR3 DNA, read in part, is TGCGCCAGCAGTCAAGACAGGGCCTCCATGAACACTGAA.

The sequenced part of the CDR3 DNA is TGTGCCAGCAGGGTGGCTAGCGGGGCTATACTAGATACG. It encodes CASRVASGAILDT. The whole CDR3 reads CASRVASGAILDTQYF. The chain recombines TRBV2 with TRBJ2-3, with TRBD2 matching over 9 bases. The sequenced fragment ends 3 residues before the CDR3 boundary, so the rest is inferred from the germline J gene. The CDR3 has 16 amino acids. The V gene end was trimmed by 6 bases and the J gene end by 5 bases; junction bases not matched to a gene: 12. Germline V gene sequence: CDR1 SNHLY, CDR2 FYNNEI.